A single sample is the source of the 9 T cell receptor beta chains below, sequenced in a study of T-cell memory formation after mild COVID-19 (dated by TCRdb to the early 2020s). The method was 5' RACE. These reads were obtained on an Illumina NovaSeq 6000. TCRdb reprocessed the public reads (quality trimming at Q25 with fastp, clone calling with MiXCR) and kept in-frame beta chains. CDR3 protein sequences are deduplicated, and each keeps its most common genes and DNA. In all, the sample holds some 300,000 distinct CDR3 sequences, and roughly a fifth of those were seen once. 20% to 25% of the sample lies in the top ten. The specimen sequenced was PBMCs or a T cell subset sorted from them (not recorded which). The receptor source for this set is a man younger than 35 who had mild COVID-19 (a few samples of this study predate the infection). The sample titles of this study are shuffled in the database, so cell type and time point are left out; the donor was told from shared clones.

This clonotype was counted ten times or more. The gene calls are TRBV4-2 and TRBJ1-5; D gene uncertain. Germline lookup yields CDR1 LGHNA and CDR2 YNFKEQ. This CDR3 comprises 12 residues. Trimming removed 3 bases from V and 4 bases from J, with 4 bases in between. The CDR3 protein is CASSQGNQPQHF. CDR3 bases: TGTGCCAGCAGCCAGGGGAATCAGCCCCAGCATTTT.

In this sample, this clonotype turned up a few times. The rearrangement links TRBV7-9 to TRBJ1-5; TRBD1 matches at 10 bases. Germline-derived CDR1 and CDR2 are SEHNR and FQNEAQ (reference sequence). V shed 2 bases and J 2 bases; nucleotides not matched to a gene: 6. The CDR3 is made up of 17 amino acids. The CDR3 protein is CASSLSTGTGGNQPQHF. The DNA for the CDR3 is TGTGCCAGCAGCTTATCCACCGGGACAGGGGGCAATCAGCCCCAGCATTTT.

The chain is built from TRBV28 and TRBJ2-4; 10 bases are shared with TRBD1. The germline V gene has CDR1 MDHEN and CDR2 SYDVKM. The CDR3 consists of 17 residues. V dropped 6 bases and J dropped 7; count of bases not matched to a gene: 15. The CDR3 bases are TGTGCCAGCAGACCTACCACCGCGGACAGGGGGGGGAACATTCAGTACTTC. It is translated as CASRPTTADRGGNIQYF.

The chain recombines TRBV6-2 or TRBV6-3 with TRBJ1-2; D call uncertain. The germline V gene encodes CDR1 MNHEY and CDR2 SVGEGT. This CDR3 has 11 amino acids. Deletions cut 7 bases from V and 4 bases from J, with 7 bases between. DNA for the CDR3: TGTGCCAGCAACAGCGGCTATGGCTACACCTTC. The encoded protein is CASNSGYGYTF.

The chain carries TRBV5-1 and TRBJ2-3, with unresolved D. The length of the CDR3 is 17 residues. V lost 0 bases, J lost 3 bases, and 17 bases lay in between. Germline values: CDR1 SGHRS, CDR2 YFSETQ. The CDR3 DNA sequence: TGCGCCAGCAGCTTGGCGGGCCCCAGGATGAGGACAGATACGCAGTATTTT. Its translation is CASSLAGPRMRTDTQYF.

This chain joins TRBV5-4 and TRBJ2-2; D remains unclear. Deletions cut 4 bases from V and 3 bases from J, with 16 bases between. Looked up from germline, CDR1 is SGHNT and CDR2 is YYREEE (reference sequence). This CDR3 contains 16 residues. CDR3 protein: CASSPGTSSYTGELFF. CDR3 DNA sequence: TGTGCCAGCAGCCCCGGCACATCCAGTTACACCGGGGAGCTGTTTTTT.

Of note for this clonotype: One end of the junction does not line up with germline, which may come from a read error. V usage is TRBV2 and J usage is TRBJ2-1; 7 nucleotides match TRBD1. The length of the CDR3 is 16 residues. Germline V gene data show CDR1 as SNHLY and CDR2 as FYNNEI. CDR3 amino acids: CASSKAGTDLYNEQFF. DNA for the CDR3: TGTGCCAGCAGTAAAGCCGGGACAGACCTTTACAATGAGCAGTTCTTC.

This clonotype was recorded many times. The gene calls are TRBV28 and TRBJ2-3; no clear D. V shed 6 bases and J shed 0 bases, with 10 bases lying between them. The CDR3 contains 14 residues. CDR1 is MDHEN and CDR2 is SYDVKM in the germline V gene. This CDR3 is CASSPESSTDTQYF. DNA of the CDR3: TGTGCCAGCAGCCCGGAGAGTAGCACAGATACGCAGTATTTT.

Ten or more counts support this clonotype. The gene calls are TRBV7-2 and TRBJ2-7; D is perhaps TRBD1 or TRBD2 (5 bases each). This CDR3 is built from 13 residues. Trimming cost V 2 bases and J 6 bases, with 11 bases left between them. Germline V gives CDR1 SGHTA, CDR2 FQGNSA. CDR3 sequence: CASSLRRGGEQYV. CDR3 nucleotides: TGTGCCAGCAGCTTACGTCGTGGGGGCGAGCAGTACGTC.